This T cell receptor (beta chain) was profiled in a study of blood T cells in healthy people across ages. Study-wide findings and caveats: TCR beta diversity per million T cells fell roughly linearly with age.

Primed by a sample-barcoded 5' primer and a J-beta primer mix, a second PCR proceeded for roughly 6 to 12 cycles. TCRdb analysed the 5' RACE reads with MiXCR anew, one entry per CDR3 protein. The table lists about 800,000 distinct CDR3 sequences, 20% to 25% of them singletons. This clonotype has just a few counts. The antigen is not known. Roughly 9.8 milliliters of peripheral blood were drawn from each donor. The CDR3 has 13 amino acids. Per the germline V gene, CDR1 is SGHDT and CDR2 is YYEEEE. V dropped 4 bases and J dropped 8 bases, with 15 bases sitting between them. This sample also belongs to another study, concerning T cells of mothers and their children.

The sequenced sample consisted of blood. This TCR was sampled from a boy between 10 and 17 years old in good health. V usage is TRBV5-6 and J usage is TRBJ1-2; the D is unclear. The CDR3 DNA reads TGTGCCAGCAGCCCAGCCCTGGAGGAGGGCTACACCTTC. It is translated as CASSPALEEGYTF.